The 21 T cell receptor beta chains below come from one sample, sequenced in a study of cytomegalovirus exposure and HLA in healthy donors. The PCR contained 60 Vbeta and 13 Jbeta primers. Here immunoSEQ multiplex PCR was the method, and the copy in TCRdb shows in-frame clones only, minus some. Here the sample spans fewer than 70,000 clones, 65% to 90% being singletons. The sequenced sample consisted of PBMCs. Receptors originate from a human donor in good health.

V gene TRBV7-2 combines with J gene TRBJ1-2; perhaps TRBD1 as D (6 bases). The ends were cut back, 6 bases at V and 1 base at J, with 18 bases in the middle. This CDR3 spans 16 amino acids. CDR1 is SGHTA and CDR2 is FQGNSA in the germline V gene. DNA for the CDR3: TGTGCCAGCAGTCGAGGGCAGGGGACTATTAACTATGGCTACACCTTC. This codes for CASSRGQGTINYGYTF.

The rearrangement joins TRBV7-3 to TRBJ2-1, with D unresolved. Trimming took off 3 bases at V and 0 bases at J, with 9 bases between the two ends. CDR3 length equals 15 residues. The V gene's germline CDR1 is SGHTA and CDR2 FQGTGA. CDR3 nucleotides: TGTGCCAGCAGCTTGGATTGGAGCTCCTACAATGAGCAGTTCTTC. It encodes CASSLDWSSYNEQFF.

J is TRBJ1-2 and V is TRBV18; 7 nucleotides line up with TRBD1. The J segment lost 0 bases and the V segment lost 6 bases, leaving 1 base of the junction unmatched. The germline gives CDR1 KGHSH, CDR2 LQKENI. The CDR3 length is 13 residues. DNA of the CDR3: TGTGCCAGCTCGGGGACAGCTAACTATGGCTACACCTTC. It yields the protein CASSGTANYGYTF. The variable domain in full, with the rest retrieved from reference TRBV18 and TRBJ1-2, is NAGVMQNPRHLVRRRGQEARLRCSPMKGHSHVYWYRQLPEEGLKFMVYLQKENIIDESGMPKERFSAEFPKEGPSILRIQQVVRGDSAAYFCASSGTANYGYTFGSGTRLTVV.

The CDR3 is CASSLQSHEQYF. CDR3 nucleotide sequence: TGTGCCAGCAGTTTGCAGTCCCACGAGCAGTACTTC. The chain combines TRBV6-6 with TRBJ2-7; unclear D gene. Per the germline V gene, CDR1 is MNHNY and CDR2 is SVGAGI (reference sequence). CDR3 length equals 12 residues. Trimming stripped 4 bases from V and 5 bases from J, with 9 bases between.

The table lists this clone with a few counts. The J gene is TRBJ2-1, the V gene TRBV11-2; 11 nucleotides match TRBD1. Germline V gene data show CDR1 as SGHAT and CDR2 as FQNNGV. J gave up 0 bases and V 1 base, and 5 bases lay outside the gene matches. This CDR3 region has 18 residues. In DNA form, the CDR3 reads TGTGCCAGCAGCTTAGTGATCGGGACAGGGGGCTCCTACAATGAGCAGTTCTTC. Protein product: CASSLVIGTGGSYNEQFF.

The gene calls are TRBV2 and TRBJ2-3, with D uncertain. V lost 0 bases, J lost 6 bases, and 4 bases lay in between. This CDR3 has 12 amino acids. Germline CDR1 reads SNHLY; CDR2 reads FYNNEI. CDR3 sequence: CASSEASDTQYF. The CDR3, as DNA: TGTGCCAGCAGTGAAGCCTCTGATACGCAGTATTTT. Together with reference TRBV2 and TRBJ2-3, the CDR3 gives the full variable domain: EPEVTQTPSHQVTQMGQEVILRCVPISNHLYFYWYRQILGQKVEFLVSFYNNEISEKSEIFDDQFSVERPDGSNFTLKIRSTKLEDSAMYFCASSEASDTQYFGPGTRLTVL.

As DNA, the CDR3 is TGTGCCAGCAGCTTAGGGGGAAGAGATACGCAGTATTTT. It codes for CASSLGGRDTQYF. V usage is TRBV5-6 and J usage is TRBJ2-3; possible D gene TRBD1, 6 bases. Germline CDR1 SGHDT, CDR2 YYEEEE. This CDR3 is 13 amino acids long. Deletions cut 2 bases from V and 5 bases from J, with 9 bases between.

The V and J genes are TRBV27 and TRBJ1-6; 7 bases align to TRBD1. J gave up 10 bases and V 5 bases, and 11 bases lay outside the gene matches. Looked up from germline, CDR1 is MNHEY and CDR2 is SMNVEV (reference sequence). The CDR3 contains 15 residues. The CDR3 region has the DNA TGTGCCAGCAGTCCGAGGGACAGATCCCCCTCACCCCTCCACTTT. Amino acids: CASSPRDRSPSPLHF.

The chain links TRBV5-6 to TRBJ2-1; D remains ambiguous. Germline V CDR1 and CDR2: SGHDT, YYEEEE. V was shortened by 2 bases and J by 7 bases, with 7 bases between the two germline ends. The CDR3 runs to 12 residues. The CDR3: CASSFSENEQFF. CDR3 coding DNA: TGTGCCAGCAGCTTCAGCGAAAATGAGCAGTTCTTC.

The CDR3 DNA sequence: TGCGCCAGCAGCTTGCTGGGGGGGAGCAATCAGCCCCAGCATTTT. Amino acids: CASSLLGGSNQPQHF. The genes are TRBV5-1 and TRBJ1-5; D possibly corresponds to TRBD1 (5 bases). CDR1 is SGHRS and CDR2 is YFSETQ in the germline V gene. V shed 1 base and J shed 1 base, with 9 bases lying between them. The CDR3 runs to 15 residues.

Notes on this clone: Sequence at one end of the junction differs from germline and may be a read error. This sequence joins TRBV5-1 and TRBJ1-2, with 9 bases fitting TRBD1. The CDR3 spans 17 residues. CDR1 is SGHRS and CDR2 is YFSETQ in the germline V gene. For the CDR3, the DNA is TGCGCCAGCGGCTTCGAACCTGAACCGACAGGGGGAAATGGCTACACCTTC. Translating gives CASGFEPEPTGGNGYTF.

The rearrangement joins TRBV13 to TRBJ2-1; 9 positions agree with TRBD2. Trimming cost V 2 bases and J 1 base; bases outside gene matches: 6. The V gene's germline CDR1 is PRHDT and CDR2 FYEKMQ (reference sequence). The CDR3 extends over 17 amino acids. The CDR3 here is CASSLLLAGVSYNEQFF. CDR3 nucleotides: TGTGCCAGCAGCTTACTCTTAGCGGGGGTATCCTACAATGAGCAGTTCTTC.

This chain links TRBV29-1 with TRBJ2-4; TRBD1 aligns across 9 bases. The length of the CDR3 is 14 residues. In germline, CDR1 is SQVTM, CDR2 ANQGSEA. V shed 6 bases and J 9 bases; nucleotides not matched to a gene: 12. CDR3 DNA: TGCAGCGTAGTCCCGGGACAGGGCTGGGGCATTCAGTACTTC. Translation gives CSVVPGQGWGIQYF. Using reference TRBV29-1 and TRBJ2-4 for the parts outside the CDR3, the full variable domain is SAVISQKPSRDICQRGTSLTIQCQVDSQVTMMFWYRQQPGQSLTLIATANQGSEATYESGFVIDKFPISRPNLTFSTLTVSNMSPEDSSIYLCSVVPGQGWGIQYFGAGTRLSVL.

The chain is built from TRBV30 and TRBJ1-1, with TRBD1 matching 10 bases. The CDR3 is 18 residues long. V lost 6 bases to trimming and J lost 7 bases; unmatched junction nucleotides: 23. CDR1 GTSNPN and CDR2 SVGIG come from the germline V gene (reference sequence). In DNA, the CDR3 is TGTGCCTGTAGGCACCTAGACAGGGGGCGCGGGTCTGGCTATGAAGCTTTCTTT. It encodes CACRHLDRGRGSGYEAFF.

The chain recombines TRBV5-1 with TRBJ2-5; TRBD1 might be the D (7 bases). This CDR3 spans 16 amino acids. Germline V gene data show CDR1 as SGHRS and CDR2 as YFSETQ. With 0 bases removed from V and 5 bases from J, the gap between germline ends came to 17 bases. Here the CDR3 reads CASSLVPTGAGETQYF. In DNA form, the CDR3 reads TGCGCCAGCAGCTTGGTACCAACAGGGGCGGGGGAGACCCAGTACTTC.

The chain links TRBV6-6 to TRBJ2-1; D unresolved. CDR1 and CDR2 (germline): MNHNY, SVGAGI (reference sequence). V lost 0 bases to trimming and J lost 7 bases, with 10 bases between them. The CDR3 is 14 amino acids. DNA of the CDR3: TGTGCCAGCAGTTACTCGTCTGTCGTGAATGAGCAGTTCTTC. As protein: CASSYSSVVNEQFF.

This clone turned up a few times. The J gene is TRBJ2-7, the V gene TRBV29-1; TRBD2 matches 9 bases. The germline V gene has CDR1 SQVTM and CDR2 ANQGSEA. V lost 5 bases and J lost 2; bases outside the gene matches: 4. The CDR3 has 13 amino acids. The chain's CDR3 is CSVLPSGAYEQYF. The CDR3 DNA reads TGCAGCGTTTTACCTAGCGGGGCCTACGAGCAGTACTTC.

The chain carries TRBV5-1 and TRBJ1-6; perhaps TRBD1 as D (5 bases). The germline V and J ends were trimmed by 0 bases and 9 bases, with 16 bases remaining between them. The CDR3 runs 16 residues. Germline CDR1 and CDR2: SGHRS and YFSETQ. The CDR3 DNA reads TGCGCCAGCAGCTTGGCTGGACATGAGAATTTTTCACCCCTCCACTTT. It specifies CASSLAGHENFSPLHF.

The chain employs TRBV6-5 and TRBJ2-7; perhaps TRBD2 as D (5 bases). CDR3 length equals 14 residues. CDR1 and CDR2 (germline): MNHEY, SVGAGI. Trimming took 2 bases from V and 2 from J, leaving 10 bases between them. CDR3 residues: CASSYVRTPYEQYF. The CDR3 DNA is TGTGCCAGCAGTTACGTCCGGACTCCCTACGAGCAGTACTTC.

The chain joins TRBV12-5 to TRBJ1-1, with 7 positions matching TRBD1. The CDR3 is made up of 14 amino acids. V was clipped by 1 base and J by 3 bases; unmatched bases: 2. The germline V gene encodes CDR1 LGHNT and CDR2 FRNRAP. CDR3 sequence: CASGLGQGYTEAFF. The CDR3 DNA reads TGTGCTAGTGGTTTGGGACAGGGCTACACTGAAGCTTTCTTT.

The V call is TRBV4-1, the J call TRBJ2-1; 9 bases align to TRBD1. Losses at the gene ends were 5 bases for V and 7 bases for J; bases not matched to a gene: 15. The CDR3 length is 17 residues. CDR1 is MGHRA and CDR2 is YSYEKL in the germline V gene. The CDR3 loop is CASSFGALRTGANEQFF. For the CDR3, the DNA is TGCGCCAGCAGCTTCGGAGCCCTTCGGACAGGGGCTAATGAGCAGTTCTTC.